This entry features one T cell receptor beta chain sequence. Trimming removed 4 bases at V and 10 bases at J, with 11 bases between. CDR3 length: 12 residues. Germline values: CDR1 MRHNA, CDR2 SNTAGT. The data originate from a study of technical replicates of blood from a few donors. The data were produced by immunoSEQ multiplex PCR, yet TCRdb's version contains in-frame clones alone and is incomplete. The sample has about 48,000 clones; around 90% are singletons. This receptor was identified in a human donor in good health. Some clones in this sample may be carry-over from other donors' samples. The rearrangement joins TRBV6-4 to TRBJ2-1, with a tentative D call TRBD2 (6 bases). Sequenced: PBMCs. CDR3 sequence: CASSATGLEQFF. Here the CDR3 DNA reads TGTGCCAGCAGTGCGACCGGACTAGAGCAGTTCTTC.